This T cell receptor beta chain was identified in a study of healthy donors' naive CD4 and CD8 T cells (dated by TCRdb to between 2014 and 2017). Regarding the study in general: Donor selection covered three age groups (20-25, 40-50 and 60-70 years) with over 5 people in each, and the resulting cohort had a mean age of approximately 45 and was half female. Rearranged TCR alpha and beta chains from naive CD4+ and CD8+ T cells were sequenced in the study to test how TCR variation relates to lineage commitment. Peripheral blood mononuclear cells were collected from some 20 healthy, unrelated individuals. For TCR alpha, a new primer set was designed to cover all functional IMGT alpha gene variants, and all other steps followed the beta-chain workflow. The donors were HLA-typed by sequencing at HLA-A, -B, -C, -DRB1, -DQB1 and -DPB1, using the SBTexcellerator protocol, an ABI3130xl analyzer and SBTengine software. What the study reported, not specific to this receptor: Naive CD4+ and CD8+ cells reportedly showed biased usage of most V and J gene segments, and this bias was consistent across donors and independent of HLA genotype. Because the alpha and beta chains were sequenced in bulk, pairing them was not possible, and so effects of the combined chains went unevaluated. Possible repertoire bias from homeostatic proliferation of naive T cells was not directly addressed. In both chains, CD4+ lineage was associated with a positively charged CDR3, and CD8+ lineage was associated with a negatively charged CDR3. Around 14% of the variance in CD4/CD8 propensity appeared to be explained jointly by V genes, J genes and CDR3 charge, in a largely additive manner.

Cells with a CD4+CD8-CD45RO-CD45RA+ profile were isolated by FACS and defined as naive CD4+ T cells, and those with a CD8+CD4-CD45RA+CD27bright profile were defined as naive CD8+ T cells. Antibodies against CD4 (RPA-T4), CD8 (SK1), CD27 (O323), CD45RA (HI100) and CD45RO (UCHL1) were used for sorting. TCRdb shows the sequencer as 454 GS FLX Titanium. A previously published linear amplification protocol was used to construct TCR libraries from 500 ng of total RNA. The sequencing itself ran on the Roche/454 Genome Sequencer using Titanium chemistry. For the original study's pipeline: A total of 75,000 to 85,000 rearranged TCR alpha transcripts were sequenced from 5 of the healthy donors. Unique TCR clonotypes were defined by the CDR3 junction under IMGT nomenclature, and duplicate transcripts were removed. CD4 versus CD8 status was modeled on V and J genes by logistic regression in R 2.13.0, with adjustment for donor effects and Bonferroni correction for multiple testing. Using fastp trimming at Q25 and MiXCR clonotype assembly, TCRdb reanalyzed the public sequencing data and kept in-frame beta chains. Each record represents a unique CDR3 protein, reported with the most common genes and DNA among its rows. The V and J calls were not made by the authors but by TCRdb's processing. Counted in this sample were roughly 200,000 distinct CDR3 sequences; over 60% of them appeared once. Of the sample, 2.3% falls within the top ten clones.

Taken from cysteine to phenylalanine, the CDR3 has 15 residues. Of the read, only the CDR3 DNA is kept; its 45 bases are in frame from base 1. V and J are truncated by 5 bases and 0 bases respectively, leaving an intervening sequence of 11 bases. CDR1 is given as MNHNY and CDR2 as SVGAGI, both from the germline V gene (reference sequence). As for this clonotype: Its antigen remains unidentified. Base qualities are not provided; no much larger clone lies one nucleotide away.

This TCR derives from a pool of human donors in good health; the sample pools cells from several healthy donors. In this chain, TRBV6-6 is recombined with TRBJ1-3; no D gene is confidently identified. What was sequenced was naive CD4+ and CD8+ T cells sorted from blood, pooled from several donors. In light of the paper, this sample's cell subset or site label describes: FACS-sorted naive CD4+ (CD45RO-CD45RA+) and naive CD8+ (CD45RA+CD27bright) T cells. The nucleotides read TGTGCCAGCAGTCACGCCCGGGCCTCTGGAAACACCATATATTTT. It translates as CASSHARASGNTIYF.